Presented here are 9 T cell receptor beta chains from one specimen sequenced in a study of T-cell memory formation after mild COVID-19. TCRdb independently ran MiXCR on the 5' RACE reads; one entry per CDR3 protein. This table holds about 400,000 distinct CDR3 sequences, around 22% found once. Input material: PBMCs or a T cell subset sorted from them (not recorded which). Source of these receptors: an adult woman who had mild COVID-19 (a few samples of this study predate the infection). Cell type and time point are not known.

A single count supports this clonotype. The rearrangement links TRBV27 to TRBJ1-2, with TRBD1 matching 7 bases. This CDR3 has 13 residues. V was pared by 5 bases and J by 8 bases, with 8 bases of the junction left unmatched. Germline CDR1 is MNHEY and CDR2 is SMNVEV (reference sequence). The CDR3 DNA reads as TGTGCCAGCAGTACGCTCAGGGGGGACGGCTACACCTTC. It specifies CASSTLRGDGYTF.

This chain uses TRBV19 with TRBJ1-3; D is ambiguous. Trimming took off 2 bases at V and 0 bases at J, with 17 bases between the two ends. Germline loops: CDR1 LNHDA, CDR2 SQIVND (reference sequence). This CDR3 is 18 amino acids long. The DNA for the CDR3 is TGTGCCAGTAGTATAAGGAGCGGGCAGCCCAACTCTGGAAACACCATATATTTT. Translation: CASSIRSGQPNSGNTIYF.

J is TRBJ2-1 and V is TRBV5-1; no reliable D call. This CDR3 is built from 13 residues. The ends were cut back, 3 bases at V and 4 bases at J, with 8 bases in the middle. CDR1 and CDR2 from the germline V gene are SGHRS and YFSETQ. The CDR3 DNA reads TGCGCCAGCAGCTCCACCCGGTACAATGAGCAGTTCTTC. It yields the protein CASSSTRYNEQFF. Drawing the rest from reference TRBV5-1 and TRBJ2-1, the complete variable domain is KAGVTQTPRYLIKTRGQQVTLSCSPISGHRSVSWYQQTPGQGLQFLFEYFSETQRNKGNFPGRFSGRQFSNSRSEMNVSTLELGDSALYLCASSSTRYNEQFFGPGTRLTVL.

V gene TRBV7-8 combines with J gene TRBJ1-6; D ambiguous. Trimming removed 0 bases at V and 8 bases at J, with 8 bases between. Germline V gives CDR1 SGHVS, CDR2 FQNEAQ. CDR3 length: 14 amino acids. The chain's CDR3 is CASSLASRDSPLHF. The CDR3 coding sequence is TGTGCCAGCAGCTTAGCCTCAAGGGATTCACCCCTCCACTTT.

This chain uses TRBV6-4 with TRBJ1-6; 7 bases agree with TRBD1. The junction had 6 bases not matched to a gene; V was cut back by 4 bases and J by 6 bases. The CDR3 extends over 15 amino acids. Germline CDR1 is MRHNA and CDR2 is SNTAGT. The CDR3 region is CASSARGQINSPLHF. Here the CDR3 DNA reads TGTGCCAGCAGTGCGCGGGGACAGATTAATTCACCCCTCCACTTT.

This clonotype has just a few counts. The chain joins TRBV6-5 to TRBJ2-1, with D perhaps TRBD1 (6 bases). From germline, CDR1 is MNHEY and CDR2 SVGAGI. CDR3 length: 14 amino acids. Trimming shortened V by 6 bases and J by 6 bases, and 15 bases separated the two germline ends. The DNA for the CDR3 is TGTGCCAGCAGCGTAGAAGCCAGGGGCAATGAGCAGTTCTTC. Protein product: CASSVEARGNEQFF.

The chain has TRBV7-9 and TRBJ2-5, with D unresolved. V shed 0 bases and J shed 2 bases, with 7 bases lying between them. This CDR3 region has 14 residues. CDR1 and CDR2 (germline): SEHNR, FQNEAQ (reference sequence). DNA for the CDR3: TGTGCCAGCAGCTTAGCCATTCTACAAGAGACCCAGTACTTC. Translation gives CASSLAILQETQYF.

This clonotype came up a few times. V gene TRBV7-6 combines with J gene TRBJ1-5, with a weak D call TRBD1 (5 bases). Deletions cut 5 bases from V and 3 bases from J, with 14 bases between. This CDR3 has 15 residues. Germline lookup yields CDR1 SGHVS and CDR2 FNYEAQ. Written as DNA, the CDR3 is TGTGCCAGCAGCGCTGGGACGTCCTACAATCAGCCCCAGCATTTT. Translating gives CASSAGTSYNQPQHF. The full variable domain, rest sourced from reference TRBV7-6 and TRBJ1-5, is GAGVSQSPRYKVTKRGQDVALRCDPISGHVSLYWYRQALGQGPEFLTYFNYEAQQDKSGLPNDRFSAERPEGSISTLTIQRTEQRDSAMYRCASSAGTSYNQPQHFGDGTRLSIL.

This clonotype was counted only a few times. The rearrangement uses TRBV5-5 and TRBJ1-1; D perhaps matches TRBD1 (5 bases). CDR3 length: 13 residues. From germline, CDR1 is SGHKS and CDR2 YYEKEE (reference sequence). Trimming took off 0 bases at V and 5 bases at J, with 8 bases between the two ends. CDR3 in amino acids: CASSLGQMTEAFF. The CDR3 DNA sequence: TGTGCCAGCAGCTTGGGACAGATGACTGAAGCTTTCTTT.